This entry lists 24 T cell receptor beta chains sequenced from one sample in a study of T cells in pancreatic ductal adenocarcinoma. Only in-frame clones appear in the TCRdb table, and some are missing; sequencing was by immunoSEQ multiplex PCR. The sample has around 94,000 clones, roughly 96% seen once. Selected pancreatic ductal adenocarcinoma patients had undergone surgery without neoadjuvant therapy. The sequenced sample consisted of PBMCs. The receptors were sampled from a human donor with pancreatic ductal adenocarcinoma.

Regarding this clone: The same CDR3 arises from other DNA sequences in this sample as well. The gene calls are TRBV7-9 and TRBJ1-4; 8 positions match TRBD1. V lost 5 bases to trimming and J lost 7 bases; unmatched junction nucleotides: 6. This CDR3 spans 14 amino acids. Germline lookup yields CDR1 SEHNR and CDR2 FQNEAQ (reference sequence). This chain's CDR3 is CASSRGQGSEKLFF. In DNA, the CDR3 is TGTGCCAGCAGCCGCGGACAGGGTAGTGAAAAACTGTTTTTT.

The genes are TRBV10-3 and TRBJ2-1, with TRBD2 matching over 7 bases. CDR1 is ENHRY, CDR2 SYGVKD, per germline. V shed 3 bases and J 6 bases; nucleotides not matched to a gene: 5. There are 14 residues in the CDR3. This chain's CDR3 is CAISDGPGGNEQFF. CDR3 coding DNA: TGTGCCATCAGTGATGGCCCGGGGGGCAATGAGCAGTTCTTC.

This clone was found once. V is TRBV19 and J is TRBJ1-1; 7 bases match TRBD1. CDR3 length equals 12 residues. The J segment lost 4 bases and the V segment lost 7 bases, leaving 3 bases of the junction unmatched. Germline V gene data show CDR1 as LNHDA and CDR2 as SQIVND (reference sequence). The CDR3 DNA follows: TGTGCCAGTAAGGGGGCGGGCACTGAAGCTTTCTTT. Translated: CASKGAGTEAFF.

J is TRBJ2-7 and V is TRBV2; 10 bases are a match to TRBD1. With 8 bases clipped from V and 7 bases from J, the junction kept 14 bases outside the gene matches. The V gene's germline CDR1 is SNHLY and CDR2 FYNNEI. This CDR3 has 15 residues. CDR3: CASREGTGALGEQYF. DNA of the CDR3: TGTGCCAGCCGCGAAGGGACAGGGGCGCTGGGGGAGCAGTACTTC. Full variable domain (remainder filled in from reference TRBV2 and TRBJ2-7): EPEVTQTPSHQVTQMGQEVILRCVPISNHLYFYWYRQILGQKVEFLVSFYNNEISEKSEIFDDQFSVERPDGSNFTLKIRSTKLEDSAMYFCASREGTGALGEQYFGPGTRLTVT.

This clone has a single count. The V call is TRBV4-3, the J call TRBJ2-1; D is undetermined. The CDR3 extends over 11 amino acids. Germline V CDR1 and CDR2: LGHNA, YSLEER. V shed 0 bases and J shed 14 bases, with 8 bases lying between them. The CDR3 DNA sequence: TGCGCCAGCAGCCAAGATGATATAGAGTTCTTC. Its translation is CASSQDDIEFF.

The gene calls are TRBV5-5 and TRBJ2-7; 7 bases line up with TRBD1. V lost 3 bases, J lost 2 bases, and 5 bases stayed unmatched. Per germline, CDR1 SGHKS and CDR2 YYEKEE (reference sequence). The CDR3 spans 14 residues. The CDR3 spells CASSSTGFTYEQYF. The CDR3 DNA is TGTGCCAGCAGCTCGACAGGGTTTACCTACGAGCAGTACTTC. The full variable domain, completed using reference TRBV5-5 and TRBJ2-7, is DAGVTQSPTHLIKTRGQQVTLRCSPISGHKSVSWYQQVLGQGPQFIFQYYEKEERGRGNFPDRFSARQFPNYSSELNVNALLLGDSALYLCASSSTGFTYEQYFGPGTRLTVT.

This clone has a single count. V gene TRBV12-2 combines with J gene TRBJ2-3; TRBD2 was called by the table and not checked on the DNA. TRBV12-2 is assigned pseudogene status. The CDR3 consists of 16 residues. The CDR3 protein is CASRSFSGPFTDTQYF. The DNA of the CDR3 is TGTGCAAGTCGCTCGTTTAGCGGACCCTTCACAGATACGCAGTATTTT.

The chain combines TRBV10-3 with TRBJ2-1, with TRBD2 identical over 12 bases. The length of the CDR3 is 14 residues. Germline lookup yields CDR1 ENHRY and CDR2 SYGVKD. J gave up 8 bases and V 8 bases, and 7 bases lay outside the gene matches. CDR3 DNA sequence: TGTGCCATCTCGACTAGCGGGAGTGTAGATGAGCAGTTCTTC. This encodes CAISTSGSVDEQFF.

This clone was seen a single time. The V call is TRBV10-1, the J call TRBJ2-1, with 9 bases identical to TRBD2. Germline lookup yields CDR1 WNHNN and CDR2 SYGVQD (reference sequence). V shed 4 bases, J shed 6 bases, and the junction held 7 bases outside the gene matches. The CDR3 has 15 residues. The CDR3 region is CASSVASGIFNEQFF. CDR3 DNA sequence: TGCGCCAGCAGTGTGGCTAGCGGGATATTCAATGAGCAGTTCTTC.

This clone was counted once. The V and J genes are TRBV19 and TRBJ1-5, with D unclear. The CDR3 sequence is 15 residues long. Trimming pared 3 bases from V and 2 bases from J, leaving 11 bases between. Germline CDR1 is LNHDA and CDR2 is SQIVND (reference sequence). CDR3 sequence: CASSIPPEGNQPQHF. CDR3 coding DNA: TGTGCCAGTAGTATCCCCCCAGAGGGCAATCAGCCCCAGCATTTT.

The chain combines TRBV5-6 with TRBJ2-3, with 11 nucleotides matching TRBD2. This CDR3 is 17 amino acids long. The junction had 3 bases not matched to a gene; V was cut back by 0 bases and J by 0 bases. CDR1 and CDR2 from the germline V gene are SGHDT and YYEEEE. This chain's CDR3 is CASSLATSGISTDTQYF. The DNA for the CDR3 is TGTGCCAGCAGCTTGGCGACTAGCGGGATTAGCACAGATACGCAGTATTTT.

The V gene is TRBV29-1, the J gene TRBJ1-1; 9 bases line up with TRBD1. The CDR3 has 13 residues. Germline loops: CDR1 SQVTM, CDR2 ANQGSEA. V lost 3 bases and J lost 6; bases outside the gene matches: 5. The CDR3 is CSVDKDRGAEAFF. The CDR3 nucleotides are TGCAGCGTTGACAAAGACAGGGGGGCTGAAGCTTTCTTT. Full variable domain (remainder filled in from reference TRBV29-1 and TRBJ1-1): SAVISQKPSRDICQRGTSLTIQCQVDSQVTMMFWYRQQPGQSLTLIATANQGSEATYESGFVIDKFPISRPNLTFSTLTVSNMSPEDSSIYLCSVDKDRGAEAFFGQGTRLTVV.

The chain has TRBV4-1 and TRBJ2-1; D is perhaps TRBD2 (5 bases). The germline gives CDR1 MGHRA, CDR2 YSYEKL. The CDR3 spans 15 residues. Trimming shortened V by 4 bases and J by 0 bases, and 10 bases separated the two germline ends. The CDR3 is CASSPEDYSYNEQFF. CDR3 bases: TGCGCCAGCAGCCCCGAAGACTACTCCTACAATGAGCAGTTCTTC.

The V and J genes are TRBV6-6 and TRBJ2-7; TRBD1 aligns across 7 bases. Germline CDR1 is MNHNY and CDR2 is SVGAGI (reference sequence). The CDR3 consists of 14 residues. V lost 6 bases and J lost 0; bases outside the gene matches: 5. This CDR3 reads CASSGQAYSYEQYF. CDR3 DNA sequence: TGTGCCAGCAGCGGACAGGCCTACTCCTACGAGCAGTACTTC.

The CDR3 bases are TGTGCCAGCTCACCTAGGTCTCAGGGGGATACGCAGTATTTT. As protein: CASSPRSQGDTQYF. The chain is built from TRBV18 and TRBJ2-3, with D perhaps matching TRBD1 (6 bases). Germline loops: CDR1 KGHSH, CDR2 LQKENI. The V and J ends lost 3 bases and 6 bases respectively, with 13 bases between them. The CDR3 contains 14 residues.

V is TRBV9 and J is TRBJ2-5; D might be TRBD1 (7 bases). Trimming removed 4 bases from V and 5 bases from J, with 15 bases in between. This CDR3 is built from 14 residues. From germline, CDR1 is SGDLS and CDR2 YYNGEE. The CDR3 DNA follows: TGTGCCAGCAGCCTTCATCCAGGGGGGGAGACCCAGTACTTC. Translated, it gives CASSLHPGGETQYF.

The V and J genes are TRBV4-1 and TRBJ2-1, with 10 positions matching TRBD2. This CDR3 has 17 amino acids. V lost 0 bases, J lost 7 bases, and 9 bases stayed unmatched. The germline CDR1 and CDR2 sequences are MGHRA and YSYEKL. CDR3 loop: CASSQDGAGGPWNEQFF. As DNA, the CDR3 is TGCGCCAGCAGCCAAGACGGAGCGGGAGGGCCTTGGAATGAGCAGTTCTTC.

The chain recombines TRBV5-4 with TRBJ2-5; no clear D. CDR1 and CDR2 (germline): SGHNT, YYREEE (reference sequence). V lost 2 bases and J 5 bases, leaving 4 bases between the germline ends. This CDR3 is built from 11 residues. In DNA, the CDR3 is TGTGCCAGCAGCTTCATGGAGACCCAGTACTTC. Translated, it gives CASSFMETQYF.

The chain links TRBV18 to TRBJ2-1; 8 bases fit TRBD2. The V segment lost 3 bases and the J segment 4 bases; nucleotides outside the gene matches: 5. The V gene's germline CDR1 is KGHSH and CDR2 LQKENI. This CDR3 has 15 amino acids. CDR3 loop: CASSPRASGYNEQFF. The CDR3 nucleotides are TGTGCCAGCTCACCCAGGGCTAGCGGGTACAATGAGCAGTTCTTC.

The chain uses TRBV4-1 and TRBJ1-1; TRBD1 matches 8 bases. Per germline, CDR1 MGHRA and CDR2 YSYEKL. CDR3 length: 14 residues. V was clipped by 3 bases and J by 4 bases; unmatched bases: 4. This chain's CDR3 is CASSQDRDGTEAFF. CDR3 coding DNA: TGCGCCAGCAGCCAGGACAGGGATGGCACTGAAGCTTTCTTT.

This clone showed up just once. The V gene is TRBV29-1, the J gene TRBJ2-3; 8 bases map to TRBD2. J was trimmed by 5 bases and V by 3 bases; bases with no gene match: 1. The germline CDR1 and CDR2 sequences are SQVTM and ANQGSEA. The CDR3 sequence is 12 residues long. The CDR3 loop reads CSVESGRDTQYF. CDR3 DNA sequence: TGCAGCGTTGAGAGCGGGAGAGATACGCAGTATTTT.

This chain connects TRBV7-9 to TRBJ2-1, with a tentative D call TRBD2 (6 bases). Germline V gene sequence: CDR1 SEHNR, CDR2 FQNEAQ (reference sequence). CDR3 length: 14 amino acids. The V end was cut by 5 bases, the J end by 7 bases, with 15 bases between. The CDR3 here is CASSPDGGLNEQFF. In DNA form, the CDR3 reads TGTGCCAGCAGCCCAGACGGGGGTTTGAATGAGCAGTTCTTC.

The chain is built from TRBV7-2 and TRBJ1-2; D is unresolved. The CDR3 covers 12 residues. The V gene lost 5 bases and the J gene lost 5 bases, with 9 bases spanning the gap. Germline V CDR1 and CDR2: SGHTA, FQGNSA. The CDR3 nucleotides read TGTGCCAGCAGCAGAGGAGATTATGGCTACACCTTC. Translation gives CASSRGDYGYTF.

This clone appeared once. The rearrangement joins TRBV12-5 to TRBJ2-3; D is perhaps TRBD2 (8 bases). The CDR3 is 17 residues long. Germline values: CDR1 LGHNT, CDR2 FRNRAP. Between the trimmed V and J ends, which lost 6 bases and 7 bases, there was a span of 26 bases. CDR3 sequence (DNA): TGTGCTAGTGGCAAAACAGGGGATACTAGCGGAGGGTATACGCAGTATTTT. Translating gives CASGKTGDTSGGYTQYF. The whole variable domain, filled in from reference TRBV12-5 and TRBJ2-3, reads DARVTQTPRHKVTEMGQEVTMRCQPILGHNTVFWYRQTMMQGLELLAYFRNRAPLDDSGMPKDRFSAEMPDATLATLKIQPSEPRDSAVYFCASGKTGDTSGGYTQYFGPGTRLTVL.